The present entry profiles one T cell receptor beta chain with its context. What antigen it recognizes has not been identified. No base quality values were provided; no much bigger clone lies one nucleotide off. To prepare the library, the immunoSEQ multiplex PCR assay was applied. Entries here come from immuneACCESS through TCRdb and include only in-frame sequences with V and J called. Some clones fail to appear in such tables; in the studies checked, an unresolved V gene covers under half of the shortfall, and the cause of the remainder is unknown. This sample comprises some 71,000 clones, around 97% of them detected only once. Of the sample, roughly 0.3% is held by the ten largest clones. These data come from a study of technical replicates of blood from a few donors (TCRdb year 2017). From the cysteine up to the phenylalanine, the CDR3 has a length of 15 residues. The DNA shown is the 45-base CDR3, in frame from base 1. Between the V and J ends, shortened by 7 bases and 0 bases respectively, the junction contains 18 bases. The germline V gene provides CDR1 SQVTM and CDR2 ANQGSEA.

This receptor was identified in a human donor in good health. This sequence uses TRBV29-1 and TRBJ1-1; a weak D assignment points to TRBD1 (6 bases agree). The specimen sequenced was T cells isolated from PBMCs. CDR3 region: CSAEYNREMNTEAFF. The DNA sequence is given as TGCAGCGCTGAGTATAACAGGGAAATGAACACTGAAGCTTTCTTT. When the CDR3 is completed using the reference TRBV29-1 and TRBJ1-1 genes on either side, the full variable domain is SAVISQKPSRDICQRGTSLTIQCQVDSQVTMMFWYRQQPGQSLTLIATANQGSEATYESGFVIDKFPISRPNLTFSTLTVSNMSPEDSSIYLCSAEYNREMNTEAFFGQGTRLTVV.